This T cell receptor beta chain is from a study of technical replicates of blood from four donors (dated by TCRdb to the late 2010s). CDR1 and CDR2 were assigned from the germline V gene as MNHEY and SVGAGI. A distance of 10 bases separates the germline ends of V and J, which lose 0 bases and 5 bases respectively. The CDR3 contains 14 residues, cysteine and phenylalanine counted. The DNA shown is the 42-base CDR3, in frame from base 1. As regards this clone: Its antigen is still unknown. Per-base quality was not reported, and no clone a single base away is much larger than it.

Receptor amplification or capture employed the immunoSEQ multiplex PCR assay. The immuneACCESS repertoire file appears here via TCRdb, limited to in-frame rearrangements. These files lack a portion of the clones; in checked studies, under half of the deficit traces to unresolved V genes, and the cause of the others is not known. This sample holds 40,000 to 60,000 clones; 70% to 90% were observed only once. The ten biggest clones cover about 5% of the sample. Sequences were obtained from PBMCs. The chain couples TRBV6-5 to TRBJ1-2, with no confident D gene call. This receptor was taken from a human donor in good health. Some clones in this sample may be carry-over from other donors' samples. DNA sequence: TGTGCCAGCAGTTACTCGAACGGGTTTTATGGCTACACCTTC. Its amino acids are CASSYSNGFYGYTF.